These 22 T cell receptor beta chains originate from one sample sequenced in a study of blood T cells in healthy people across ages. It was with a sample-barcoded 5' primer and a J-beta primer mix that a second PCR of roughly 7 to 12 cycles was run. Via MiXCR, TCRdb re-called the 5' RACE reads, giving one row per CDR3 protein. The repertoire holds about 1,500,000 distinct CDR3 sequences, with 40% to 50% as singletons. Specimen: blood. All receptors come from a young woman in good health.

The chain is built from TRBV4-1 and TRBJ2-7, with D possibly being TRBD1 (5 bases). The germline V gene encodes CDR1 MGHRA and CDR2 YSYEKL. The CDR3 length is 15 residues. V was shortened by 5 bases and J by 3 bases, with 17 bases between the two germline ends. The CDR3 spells CASSEGAAGLYEQYF. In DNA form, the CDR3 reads TGCGCCAGCAGCGAAGGGGCCGCCGGGCTCTACGAGCAGTACTTC.

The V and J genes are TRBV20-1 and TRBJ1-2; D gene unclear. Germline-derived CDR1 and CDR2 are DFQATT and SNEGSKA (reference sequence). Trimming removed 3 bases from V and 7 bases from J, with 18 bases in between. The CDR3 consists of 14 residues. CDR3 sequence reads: CSASPKGRVGGYTF. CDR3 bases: TGCAGTGCTAGCCCGAAGGGTAGGGTTGGTGGCTACACCTTC.

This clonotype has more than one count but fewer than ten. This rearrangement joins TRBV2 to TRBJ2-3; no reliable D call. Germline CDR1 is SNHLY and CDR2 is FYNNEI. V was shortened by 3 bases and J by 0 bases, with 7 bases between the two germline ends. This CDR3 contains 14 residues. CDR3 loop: CASSDTASTDTQYF. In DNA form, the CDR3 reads TGTGCCAGCAGTGATACAGCGAGCACAGATACGCAGTATTTT.

CDR3 in amino acids: CASSLAPQGFDGYTF. As DNA, the CDR3 is TGTGCCAGCAGCTTAGCGCCCCAGGGTTTTGATGGCTACACCTTC. This chain joins TRBV7-8 and TRBJ1-2; D might be TRBD1 (5 bases). V lost 0 bases to trimming and J lost 6 bases, with 14 bases between them. This CDR3 has 15 amino acids. Germline-derived CDR1 and CDR2 are SGHVS and FQNEAQ.

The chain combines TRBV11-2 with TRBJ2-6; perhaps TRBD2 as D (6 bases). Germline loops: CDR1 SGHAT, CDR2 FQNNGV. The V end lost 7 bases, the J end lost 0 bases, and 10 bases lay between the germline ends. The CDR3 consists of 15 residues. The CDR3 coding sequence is TGTGCCAGCACCATGCGGGGCTCTGGGGCCAACGTCCTGACTTTC. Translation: CASTMRGSGANVLTF.

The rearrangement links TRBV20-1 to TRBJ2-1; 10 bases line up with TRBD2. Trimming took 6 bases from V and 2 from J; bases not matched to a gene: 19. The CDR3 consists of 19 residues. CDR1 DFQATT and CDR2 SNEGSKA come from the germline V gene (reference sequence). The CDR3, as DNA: TGCAGTGCCAGATCAAGCGGGAGGGCCCTGGGGAGGACCTACAATGAGCAGTTCTTC. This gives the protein CSARSSGRALGRTYNEQFF.

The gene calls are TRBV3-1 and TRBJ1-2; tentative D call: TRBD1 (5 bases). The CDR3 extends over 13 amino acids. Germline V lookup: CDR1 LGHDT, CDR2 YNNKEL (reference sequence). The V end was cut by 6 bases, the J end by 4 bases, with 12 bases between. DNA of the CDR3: TGTGCCAGCAGGCCGGGACTTCGCTATGGCTACACCTTC. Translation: CASRPGLRYGYTF.

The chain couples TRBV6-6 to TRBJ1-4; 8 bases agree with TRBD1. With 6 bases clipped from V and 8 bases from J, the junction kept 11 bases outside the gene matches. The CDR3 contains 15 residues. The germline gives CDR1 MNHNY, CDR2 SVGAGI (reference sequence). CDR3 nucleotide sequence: TGTGCCAGCAGCCTCCTACAGGGGGGGAAAGAAAAACTGTTTTTT. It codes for CASSLLQGGKEKLFF.

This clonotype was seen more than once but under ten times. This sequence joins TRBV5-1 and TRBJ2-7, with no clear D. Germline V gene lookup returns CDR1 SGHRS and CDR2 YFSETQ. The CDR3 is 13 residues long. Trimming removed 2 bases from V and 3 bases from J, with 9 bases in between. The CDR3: CASSFSNSYEQYF. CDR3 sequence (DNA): TGCGCCAGCAGCTTCTCGAATAGCTACGAGCAGTACTTC.

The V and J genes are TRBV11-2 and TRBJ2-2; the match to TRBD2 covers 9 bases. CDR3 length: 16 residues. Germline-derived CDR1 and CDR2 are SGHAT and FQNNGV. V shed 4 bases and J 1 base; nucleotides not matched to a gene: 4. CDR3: CASSSRTSVNTGELFF. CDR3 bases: TGTGCCAGCAGCTCGAGGACTAGCGTGAACACCGGGGAGCTGTTTTTT.

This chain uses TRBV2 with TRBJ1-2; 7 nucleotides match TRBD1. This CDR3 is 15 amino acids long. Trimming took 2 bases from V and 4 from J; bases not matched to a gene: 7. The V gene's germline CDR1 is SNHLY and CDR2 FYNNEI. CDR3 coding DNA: TGTGCCAGCAGTGAATCACTCGGGACAGCCTATGGCTACACCTTC. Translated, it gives CASSESLGTAYGYTF.

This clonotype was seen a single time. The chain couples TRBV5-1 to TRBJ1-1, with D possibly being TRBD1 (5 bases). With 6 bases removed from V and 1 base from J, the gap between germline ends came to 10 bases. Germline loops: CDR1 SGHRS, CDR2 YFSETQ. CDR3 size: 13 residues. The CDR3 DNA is TGCGCCAGCATGGACACTCGGAACACTGAAGCTTTCTTT. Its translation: CASMDTRNTEAFF.

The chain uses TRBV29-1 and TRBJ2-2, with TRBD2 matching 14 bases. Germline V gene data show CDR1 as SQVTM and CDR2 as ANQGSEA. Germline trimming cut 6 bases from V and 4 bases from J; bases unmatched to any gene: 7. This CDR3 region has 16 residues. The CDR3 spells CSVAGLAGAITGELFF. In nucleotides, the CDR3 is TGCAGCGTGGCGGGACTAGCGGGGGCGATCACCGGGGAGCTGTTTTTT.

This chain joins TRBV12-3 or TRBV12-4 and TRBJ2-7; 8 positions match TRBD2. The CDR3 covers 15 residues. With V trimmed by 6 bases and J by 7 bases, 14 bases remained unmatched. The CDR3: CASRPHGGGYNEQYF. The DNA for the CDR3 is TGTGCCAGCAGACCGCACGGGGGGGGGTACAATGAGCAGTACTTC.

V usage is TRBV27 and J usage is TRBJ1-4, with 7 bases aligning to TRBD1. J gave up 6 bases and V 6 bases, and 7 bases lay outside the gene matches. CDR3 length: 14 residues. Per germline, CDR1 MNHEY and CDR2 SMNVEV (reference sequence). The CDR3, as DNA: TGTGCCAGCAGGGCGACAGGGCGAGATGAAAAACTGTTTTTT. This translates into CASRATGRDEKLFF. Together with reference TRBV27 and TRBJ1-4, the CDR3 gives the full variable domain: EAQVTQNPRYLITVTGKKLTVTCSQNMNHEYMSWYRQDPGLGLRQIYYSMNVEVTDKGDVPEGYKVSRKEKRNFPLILESPSPNQTSLYFCASRATGRDEKLFFGSGTQLSVL.

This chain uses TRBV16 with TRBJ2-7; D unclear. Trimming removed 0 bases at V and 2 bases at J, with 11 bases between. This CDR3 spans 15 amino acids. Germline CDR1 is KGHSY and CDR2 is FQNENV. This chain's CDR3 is CASSQSPSQTYEQYF. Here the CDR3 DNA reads TGTGCCAGCAGCCAATCCCCGTCACAGACCTACGAGCAGTACTTC.

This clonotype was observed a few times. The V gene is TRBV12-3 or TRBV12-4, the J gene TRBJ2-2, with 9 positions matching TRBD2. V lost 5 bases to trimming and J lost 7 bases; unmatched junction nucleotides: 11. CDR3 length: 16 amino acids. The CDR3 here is CASSPPLAGENGELFF. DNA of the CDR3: TGTGCCAGCAGTCCCCCATTAGCGGGAGAGAACGGGGAGCTGTTTTTT.

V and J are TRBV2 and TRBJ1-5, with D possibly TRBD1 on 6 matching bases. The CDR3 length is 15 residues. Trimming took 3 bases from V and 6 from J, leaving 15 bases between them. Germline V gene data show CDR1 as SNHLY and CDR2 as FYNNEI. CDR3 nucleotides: TGTGCCAGCAGTGATAGGGGGGTATCAGGTCAGCCCCAGCATTTT. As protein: CASSDRGVSGQPQHF.

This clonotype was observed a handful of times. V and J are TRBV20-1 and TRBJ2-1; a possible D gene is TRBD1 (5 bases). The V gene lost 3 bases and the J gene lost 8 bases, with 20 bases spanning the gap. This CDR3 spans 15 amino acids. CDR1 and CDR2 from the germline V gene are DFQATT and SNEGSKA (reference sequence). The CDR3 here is CSASKWGQDFDEQFF. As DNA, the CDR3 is TGCAGTGCTAGTAAGTGGGGCCAAGACTTTGATGAGCAGTTCTTC.

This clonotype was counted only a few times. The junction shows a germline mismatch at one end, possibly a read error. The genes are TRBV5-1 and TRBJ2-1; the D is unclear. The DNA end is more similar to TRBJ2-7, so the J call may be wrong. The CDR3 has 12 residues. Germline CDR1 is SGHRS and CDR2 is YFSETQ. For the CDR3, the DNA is TGTGCCAGCAGCTTAACCGACAATGAGCAGTACTTC. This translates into CASSLTDNEQYF.

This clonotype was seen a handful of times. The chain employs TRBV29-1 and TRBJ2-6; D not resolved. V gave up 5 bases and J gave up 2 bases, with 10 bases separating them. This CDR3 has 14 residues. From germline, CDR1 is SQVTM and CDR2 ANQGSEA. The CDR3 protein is CSVSLEAGANVLTF. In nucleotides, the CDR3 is TGCAGCGTTTCCCTAGAAGCTGGGGCCAACGTCCTGACTTTC.

The CDR3 is CASSYSNSGQGPSWNTLRYNEQYF. DNA for the CDR3: TGTGCCAGCAGTTACTCGAATTCCGGGCAGGGACCATCGTGGAACACATTACGGTACAATGAGCAGTACTTC. The rearrangement uses TRBV6-2 or TRBV6-3 and TRBJ2-7; D may correspond to TRBD1 or TRBD2 (5 bases each). Per germline, CDR1 MNHEY and CDR2 SVGEGT. This CDR3 comprises 24 residues. V was shortened by 0 bases and J by 7 bases, with 43 bases between the two germline ends.